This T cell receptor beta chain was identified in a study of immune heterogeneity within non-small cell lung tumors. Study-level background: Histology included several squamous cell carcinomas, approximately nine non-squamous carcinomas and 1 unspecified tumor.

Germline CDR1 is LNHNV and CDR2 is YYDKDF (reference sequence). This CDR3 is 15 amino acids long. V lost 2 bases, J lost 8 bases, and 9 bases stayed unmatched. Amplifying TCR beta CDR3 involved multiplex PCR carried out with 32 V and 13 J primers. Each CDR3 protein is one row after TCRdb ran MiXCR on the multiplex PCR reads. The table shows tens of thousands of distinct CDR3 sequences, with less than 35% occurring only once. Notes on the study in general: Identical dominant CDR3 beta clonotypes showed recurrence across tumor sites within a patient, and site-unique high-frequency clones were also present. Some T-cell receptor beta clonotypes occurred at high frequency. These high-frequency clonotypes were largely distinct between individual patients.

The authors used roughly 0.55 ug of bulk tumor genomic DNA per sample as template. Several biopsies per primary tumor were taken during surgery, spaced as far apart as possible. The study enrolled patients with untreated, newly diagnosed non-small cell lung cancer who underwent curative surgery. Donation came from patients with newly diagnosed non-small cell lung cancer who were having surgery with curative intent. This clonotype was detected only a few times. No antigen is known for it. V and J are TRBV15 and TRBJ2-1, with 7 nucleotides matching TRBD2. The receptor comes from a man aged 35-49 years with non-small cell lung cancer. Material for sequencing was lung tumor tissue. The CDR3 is CATSRPGLEGDEQFF. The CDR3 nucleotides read TGTGCCACCAGCAGACCCGGACTAGAAGGGGATGAGCAGTTCTTC.